This T cell receptor (beta chain) was obtained from a study of vaccination effects on CD4 cells after COVID-19. For the study at large: Post-vaccine sampling occurred a median 72 days after the second dose. Study observations and caveats: Late after vaccination, infection- and vaccine-induced clones showed marked clonal contraction.

Concerning this clone itself: The antigen remains unidentified.

Assay used: immunoSEQ multiplex PCR; TCRdb lists only in-frame clones, some missing. The sample lists over 80,000 clones, roughly 80% occurring once. The ViraFEST assay expanded antigen-specific CD4+ T cells with viral peptide pools before sequencing. Having been cultured for around ten days, the cells underwent CD4+ T cell isolation. Two doses of either BNT162b2 or mRNA-1273 were given to each participant. Vaccine recipients had no previous SARS-CoV-2 infection; their nucleocapsid antibodies were negative. Half-medium replacement with IL-2 medium occurred on days 3 and 7. CDR1 is GTSNPN, CDR2 SVGIG, per germline (reference sequence). The V and J ends lost 5 bases and 4 bases, in that order; junction bases with no gene match: 6. This CDR3 has 14 residues.

Sequencing was performed on CD4+ T cells from PBMCs cultured with HCoV-OC43 spike peptides, taken after COVID-19 vaccination. Subset here: HCoV-OC43 spike overlapping peptide pool stimulation. This clonotype originated in a human donor who received a COVID-19 vaccine. The chain uses TRBV30 and TRBJ2-1, with 9 bases matching TRBD1. The CDR3 sequence is CAWASGTGYNEQFF. The CDR3, as DNA: TGTGCCTGGGCTTCCGGGACAGGGTACAATGAGCAGTTCTTC.